Reported below is one T cell receptor (beta chain). This entry comes from a study of cytomegalovirus exposure and HLA in healthy donors. Study background: A previous analysis identified 100 million to 120 million unique TCR beta sequences derived from around 200 million T cells.

Germline-derived CDR1 and CDR2 are SGHNT and YYREEE (reference sequence). V shed 0 bases, J shed 2 bases, and the junction held 4 bases outside the gene matches. CDR3 length: 16 amino acids. Use of 60 Vbeta and 13 Jbeta primers characterized the PCR. Here immunoSEQ multiplex PCR was the method, and the copy in TCRdb shows in-frame clones only, minus some. The sample has about 210,000 clones; approximately 79% are singletons. The genes are TRBV5-4 and TRBJ1-3; 8 bases are shared with TRBD1. This TCR derives from a male donor in good health and CMV-seronegative. Sequences were obtained from PBMCs. CDR3 sequence (DNA): TGTGCCAGCAGCTTGGCGGACAGGGAGGCTGGAAACACCATATATTTT. It codes for CASSLADREAGNTIYF.